This T cell receptor (beta chain) was sequenced in a study of cytomegalovirus exposure and HLA in healthy donors. Regarding the study as a whole: Cytomegalovirus association was assigned to about 150 TCR beta chains.

The ends lost 4 bases at V and 4 bases at J; junction bases unmatched: 12. Germline CDR1 reads SGHRS; CDR2 reads YFSETQ. CDR3 length: 17 amino acids. It was with 60 Vbeta and 13 Jbeta primers that the PCR ran. Data came from immunoSEQ multiplex PCR; TCRdb stores just in-frame clones and leaves some out. The repertoire has 150,000 or so clones, 75% to 80% of them found once; the top ten carry 6.3%. As for this clone: No antigen is known for it.

Input material: PBMCs. J is TRBJ2-5 and V is TRBV5-1, with TRBD1 matching over 11 bases. The source of this sequence is a man aged 40-49 years in good health and CMV-seropositive. CDR3 residues: CASSNGQGAIPRETQYF. The CDR3 DNA sequence: TGCGCCAGCAGCAATGGACAGGGGGCAATTCCTCGAGAGACCCAGTACTTC.